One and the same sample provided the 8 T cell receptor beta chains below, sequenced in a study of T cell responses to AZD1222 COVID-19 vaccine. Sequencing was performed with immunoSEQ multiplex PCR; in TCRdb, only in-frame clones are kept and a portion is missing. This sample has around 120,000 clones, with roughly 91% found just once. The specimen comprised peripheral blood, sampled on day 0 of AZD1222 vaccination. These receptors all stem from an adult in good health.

CDR3 in DNA: TGTGCTAGTGGTCCCCGGTCCAGAGATACGCAGTATTTT. Its protein product is CASGPRSRDTQYF. V usage is TRBV12-5 and J usage is TRBJ2-3; D gene uncertain. From germline, CDR1 is LGHNT and CDR2 FRNRAP. CDR3 length: 13 residues. Between the trimmed V and J ends, which lost 5 bases and 5 bases, there was a span of 11 bases.

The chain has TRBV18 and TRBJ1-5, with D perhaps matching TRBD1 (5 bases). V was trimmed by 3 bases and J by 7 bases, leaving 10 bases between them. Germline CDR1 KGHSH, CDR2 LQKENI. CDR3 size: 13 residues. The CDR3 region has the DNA TGTGCCAGCTCACCCGGGACGGTACAGCCCCAGCATTTT. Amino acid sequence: CASSPGTVQPQHF.

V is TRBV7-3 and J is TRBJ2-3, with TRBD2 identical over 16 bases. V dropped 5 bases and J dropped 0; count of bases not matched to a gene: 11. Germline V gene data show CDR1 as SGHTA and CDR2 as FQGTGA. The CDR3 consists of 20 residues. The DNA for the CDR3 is TGTGCCAGCAGCCGCTCGGGACTAGCGGGGGGGCTAGGAAGCACAGATACGCAGTATTTT. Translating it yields CASSRSGLAGGLGSTDTQYF.

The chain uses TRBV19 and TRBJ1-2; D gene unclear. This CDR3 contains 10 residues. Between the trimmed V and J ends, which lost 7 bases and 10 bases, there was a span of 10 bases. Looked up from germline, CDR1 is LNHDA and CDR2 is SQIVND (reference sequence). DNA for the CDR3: TGTGCCAGTAAGAGGGTTGACTACACCTTC. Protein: CASKRVDYTF.

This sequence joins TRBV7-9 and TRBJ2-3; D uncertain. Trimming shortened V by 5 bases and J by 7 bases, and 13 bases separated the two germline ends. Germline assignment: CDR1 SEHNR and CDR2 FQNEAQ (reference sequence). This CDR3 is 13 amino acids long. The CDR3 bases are TGTGCCAGCAGCCCTGGCTTCCTATATACGCAGTATTTT. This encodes CASSPGFLYTQYF.

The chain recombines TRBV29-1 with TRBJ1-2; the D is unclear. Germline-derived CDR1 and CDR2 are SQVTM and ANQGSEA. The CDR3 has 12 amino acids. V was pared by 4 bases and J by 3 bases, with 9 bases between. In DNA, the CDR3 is TGCAGCGTTGGTTCGGCGGACTATGGCTACACCTTC. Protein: CSVGSADYGYTF. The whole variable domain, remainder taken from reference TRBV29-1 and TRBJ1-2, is SAVISQKPSRDICQRGTSLTIQCQVDSQVTMMFWYRQQPGQSLTLIATANQGSEATYESGFVIDKFPISRPNLTFSTLTVSNMSPEDSSIYLCSVGSADYGYTFGSGTRLTVV.

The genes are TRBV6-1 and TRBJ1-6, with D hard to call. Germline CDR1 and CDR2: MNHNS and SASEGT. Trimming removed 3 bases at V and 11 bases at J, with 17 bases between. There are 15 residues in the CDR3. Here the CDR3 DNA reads TGTGCCAGCAGTGAGGTCGCCTCTTATGGGACACCCCTCCACTTT. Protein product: CASSEVASYGTPLHF.

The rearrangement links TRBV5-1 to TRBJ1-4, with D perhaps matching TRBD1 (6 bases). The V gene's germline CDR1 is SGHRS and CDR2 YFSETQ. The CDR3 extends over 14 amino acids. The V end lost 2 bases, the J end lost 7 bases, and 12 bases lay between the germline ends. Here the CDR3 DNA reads TGCGCCAGCAGCTTCGGGACAAGCTCTGAAAAACTGTTTTTT. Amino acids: CASSFGTSSEKLFF.